The rows below give T cell receptor beta chains drawn from one sample of a study of blood T cell repertoires in COVID-19. Generated by immunoSEQ multiplex PCR, the TCRdb table keeps only in-frame clones and is missing some. This table has over 300,000 clones, approximately 85% appearing once. The sample taken for sequencing was PBMCs or T cells enriched from blood (not recorded which). The receptors here all came from a man aged 25-40 years who had recovered from COVID-19. CDR3s include the opening cysteine and the closing phenylalanine or tryptophan. Each record gives: V gene, D gene, clone size, J gene, CDR3 protein, CDR3 DNA. D genes are given only for firm matches. Clone size is shown for a subset of rows, as once, few, many or a class of expanded clone.

v_gene: TRBV11-1
d_gene: NA
abundance: NA
j_gene: TRBJ2-1
CDR3aa: CASSLSSRGPNEQFF
CDR3nt: TGTGCCAGCAGCTTATCTAGCAGGGGTCCGAATGAGCAGTTCTTC

v_gene: TRBV19
d_gene: TRBD1
abundance: NA
j_gene: TRBJ2-7
CDR3aa: CASSSQGASYEQYF
CDR3nt: TGTGCCAGTAGTAGTCAGGGGGCTTCCTACGAGCAGTACTTC

v_gene: TRBV10-3
d_gene: TRBD1
abundance: NA
j_gene: TRBJ1-5
CDR3aa: CAISESGGANQPQHF
CDR3nt: TGTGCCATCAGTGAGTCAGGGGGCGCAAATCAGCCCCAGCATTTT

v_gene: TRBV19
d_gene: TRBD1
abundance: few
j_gene: TRBJ1-5
CDR3aa: CASSEDRGIAQPQHF
CDR3nt: TGTGCCAGTAGTGAGGACAGGGGGATAGCCCAGCCCCAGCATTTT

v_gene: TRBV27
d_gene: NA
abundance: NA
j_gene: TRBJ1-1
CDR3aa: CASSTSDSTEAFF
CDR3nt: TGTGCCAGCAGTACCTCGGACAGCACTGAAGCTTTCTTT

v_gene: TRBV15
d_gene: NA
abundance: NA
j_gene: TRBJ1-4
CDR3aa: CATSRDRQENEKLFF
CDR3nt: TGTGCCACCAGCAGAGATCGACAGGAAAATGAAAAACTGTTTTTT

v_gene: TRBV11-2
d_gene: NA
abundance: NA
j_gene: TRBJ2-1
CDR3aa: CASSPNWRDNEQFF
CDR3nt: TGTGCCAGCAGCCCGAACTGGCGGGACAATGAGCAGTTCTTC

v_gene: TRBV6-1
d_gene: TRBD1
abundance: NA
j_gene: TRBJ2-5
CDR3aa: CASSEWDRAETQYF
CDR3nt: TGTGCCAGCAGTGAATGGGACAGGGCAGAGACCCAGTACTTC

v_gene: TRBV18
d_gene: TRBD2
abundance: NA
j_gene: TRBJ2-1
CDR3aa: CASSPPSGGLHNEQFF
CDR3nt: TGTGCCAGCTCACCACCTAGCGGGGGCCTCCACAATGAGCAGTTCTTC

v_gene: TRBV6-5
d_gene: NA
abundance: NA
j_gene: TRBJ1-3
CDR3aa: CASRGFSGNTIYF
CDR3nt: TGTGCCAGCCGCGGTTTCTCTGGAAACACCATATATTTT

v_gene: TRBV10-3
d_gene: NA
abundance: NA
j_gene: TRBJ1-6
CDR3aa: CAISALSHPSSYNSPLHF
CDR3nt: TGTGCCATCAGTGCCTTGAGCCACCCGAGCTCCTATAATTCACCCCTCCACTTT

v_gene: TRBV5-8
d_gene: NA
abundance: NA
j_gene: TRBJ2-2
CDR3aa: CASSLNPLTVRGLFF
CDR3nt: TGTGCCAGCAGCTTGAACCCGCTCACCGTGAGAGGGCTGTTTTTT

v_gene: TRBV7-2
d_gene: TRBD1
abundance: once
j_gene: TRBJ1-1
CDR3aa: CASSLPPGGSTEAFF
CDR3nt: TGTGCCAGCAGCTTACCGCCAGGGGGCTCCACTGAAGCTTTCTTT

v_gene: TRBV18
d_gene: TRBD1
abundance: NA
j_gene: TRBJ1-1
CDR3aa: CASSRQGAEDTEAFF
CDR3nt: TGTGCCAGCTCACGACAGGGGGCGGAGGACACTGAAGCTTTCTTT

v_gene: TRBV19
d_gene: TRBD1
abundance: NA
j_gene: TRBJ1-4
CDR3aa: CASSTRDRSNEKLFF
CDR3nt: TGTGCCAGTAGTACCCGGGACAGATCTAATGAAAAACTGTTTTTT

v_gene: TRBV7-6
d_gene: NA
abundance: NA
j_gene: TRBJ1-3
CDR3aa: CASSLAGGGSGNTIYF
CDR3nt: TGTGCCAGCAGCTTAGCCGGGGGGGGCTCTGGAAACACCATATATTTT

v_gene: TRBV9
d_gene: NA
abundance: once
j_gene: TRBJ1-6
CDR3aa: CASNPGGGRNSPLHF
CDR3nt: TGTGCCAGCAACCCGGGGGGGGGCAGAAATTCACCCCTCCACTTT

v_gene: TRBV30
d_gene: NA
abundance: NA
j_gene: TRBJ2-7
CDR3aa: CAWSSLGTTTYEQYF
CDR3nt: TGTGCCTGGAGCTCTTTAGGGACAACGACCTACGAGCAGTACTTC

v_gene: TRBV5-1
d_gene: TRBD2
abundance: NA
j_gene: TRBJ2-3
CDR3aa: CASSLALAGADTQYF
CDR3nt: TGCGCCAGCAGCTTGGCTCTAGCGGGGGCAGATACGCAGTATTTT

v_gene: TRBV5-1
d_gene: NA
abundance: few
j_gene: TRBJ2-7
CDR3aa: CASSLEQTTYEQYF
CDR3nt: TGCGCCAGCAGCTTGGAACAGACCACCTACGAGCAGTACTTC

v_gene: TRBV7-7
d_gene: TRBD1
abundance: NA
j_gene: TRBJ1-1
CDR3aa: CASSLDRETEAFF
CDR3nt: TGTGCTAGCAGCTTAGACAGGGAGACTGAAGCTTTCTTT

v_gene: TRBV27
d_gene: NA
abundance: NA
j_gene: TRBJ2-7
CDR3aa: CASSPTLRASSYEQYF
CDR3nt: TGTGCCAGCAGCCCAACCCTCAGGGCAAGCTCCTACGAGCAGTACTTC

v_gene: TRBV5-1
d_gene: NA
abundance: NA
j_gene: TRBJ2-6
CDR3aa: CASSSGSGGANVLTF
CDR3nt: TGCGCCAGCAGCTCGGGTAGCGGTGGGGCCAACGTCCTGACTTTC

v_gene: TRBV13
d_gene: NA
abundance: NA
j_gene: TRBJ2-6
CDR3aa: CASSLYRSSGANVLTF
CDR3nt: TGTGCCAGCAGCCTTTACAGGAGCTCTGGGGCCAACGTCCTGACTTTC

v_gene: TRBV19
d_gene: NA
abundance: NA
j_gene: TRBJ1-6
CDR3aa: CASSMERTARYNSPLHF
CDR3nt: TGTGCCAGTAGTATGGAGCGGACAGCCCGCTACAATTCACCCCTCCACTTT

v_gene: TRBV5-1
d_gene: NA
abundance: NA
j_gene: TRBJ2-5
CDR3aa: CASSLSSLFGVRRETQYF
CDR3nt: TGCGCCAGCAGCTTGTCAAGTCTATTCGGGGTCAGGAGGGAGACCCAGTACTTC

v_gene: TRBV5-1
d_gene: TRBD1
abundance: NA
j_gene: TRBJ2-7
CDR3aa: CASSQDRGVDEQYF
CDR3nt: TGCGCCAGCAGCCAGGACAGGGGAGTGGACGAGCAGTACTTC

v_gene: TRBV6-1
d_gene: NA
abundance: NA
j_gene: TRBJ1-2
CDR3aa: CASSETRTANGYTF
CDR3nt: TGTGCCAGCAGTGAGACTAGGACGGCGAATGGCTACACCTTC

v_gene: TRBV19
d_gene: TRBD1
abundance: NA
j_gene: TRBJ1-2
CDR3aa: CASTETGYNYGYTF
CDR3nt: TGTGCCAGTACCGAGACAGGGTATAACTATGGCTACACCTTC

v_gene: TRBV7-9
d_gene: NA
abundance: NA
j_gene: TRBJ1-2
CDR3aa: CASSSVDGYTF
CDR3nt: TGTGCCAGCAGCTCCGTCGATGGCTACACCTTC

v_gene: TRBV7-8
d_gene: NA
abundance: few
j_gene: TRBJ1-2
CDR3aa: CASSWGLSDGGYTF
CDR3nt: TGTGCCAGCAGCTGGGGCCTCTCTGATGGGGGCTACACCTTC

v_gene: TRBV5-1
d_gene: TRBD1
abundance: NA
j_gene: TRBJ1-5
CDR3aa: CASSSSGQGNQPQHF
CDR3nt: TGCGCCAGCAGCTCATCGGGACAGGGCAATCAGCCCCAGCATTTT

v_gene: TRBV24-1
d_gene: TRBD2
abundance: NA
j_gene: TRBJ2-1
CDR3aa: CATSDPTSGGYNEQFF
CDR3nt: TGTGCCACCAGTGACCCCACTAGCGGGGGGTATAATGAGCAGTTCTTC

v_gene: TRBV4-1
d_gene: TRBD2
abundance: NA
j_gene: TRBJ2-5
CDR3aa: CASSPRLAGVSGETQYF
CDR3nt: TGCGCCAGCAGCCCTCGACTAGCGGGGGTAAGTGGAGAGACCCAGTACTTC

v_gene: TRBV7-8
d_gene: NA
abundance: NA
j_gene: TRBJ1-1
CDR3aa: CASSLDIAQGTEAFF
CDR3nt: TGTGCCAGCAGCTTAGACATAGCTCAGGGGACCGAAGCTTTCTTT

v_gene: TRBV5-4
d_gene: TRBD1
abundance: NA
j_gene: TRBJ1-4
CDR3aa: CASSSGTAKLFF
CDR3nt: TGTGCCAGCAGCTCCGGGACAGCTAAACTGTTTTTT

v_gene: TRBV4-1
d_gene: TRBD1
abundance: NA
j_gene: TRBJ1-5
CDR3aa: CASSQDLSGQGYQPQHF
CDR3nt: TGCGCCAGCAGCCAAGATCTTTCGGGACAGGGCTATCAGCCCCAGCATTTT

v_gene: TRBV2
d_gene: NA
abundance: NA
j_gene: TRBJ2-7
CDR3aa: CASSEGGGVAYEQYF
CDR3nt: TGTGCCAGCAGTGAAGGTGGCGGGGTCGCCTACGAGCAGTACTTC

v_gene: TRBV2
d_gene: TRBD1
abundance: NA
j_gene: TRBJ2-5
CDR3aa: CASSLRTGRGPETQYF
CDR3nt: TGTGCCAGCAGCCTTAGGACAGGGAGAGGGCCAGAGACCCAGTACTTC

v_gene: TRBV6-5
d_gene: TRBD1
abundance: NA
j_gene: TRBJ1-2
CDR3aa: CASRATGVRGYTF
CDR3nt: TGTGCCAGCAGGGCAACAGGGGTGAGGGGCTACACCTTC

v_gene: TRBV2
d_gene: NA
abundance: NA
j_gene: TRBJ2-3
CDR3aa: CASSDSGGADTQYF
CDR3nt: TGTGCCAGCAGTGATTCGGGGGGCGCAGATACGCAGTATTTT

v_gene: TRBV12-3/TRBV12-4
d_gene: TRBD1
abundance: NA
j_gene: TRBJ1-2
CDR3aa: CASRRDSYGYTF
CDR3nt: TGTGCCAGCAGGAGGGACAGCTATGGCTACACCTTC

v_gene: TRBV5-1
d_gene: NA
abundance: NA
j_gene: TRBJ2-1
CDR3aa: CASSLTGWEQFF
CDR3nt: TGCGCCAGCAGCCTTACCGGTTGGGAGCAGTTCTTC

v_gene: TRBV2
d_gene: NA
abundance: few
j_gene: TRBJ1-3
CDR3aa: CASKAGYSGNTIYF
CDR3nt: TGTGCCAGCAAAGCAGGTTACTCTGGAAACACCATATATTTT

v_gene: TRBV10-3
d_gene: NA
abundance: NA
j_gene: TRBJ1-2
CDR3aa: CAIGQGNYGYTF
CDR3nt: TGTGCCATCGGGCAGGGGAACTATGGCTACACCTTC

v_gene: TRBV29-1
d_gene: NA
abundance: NA
j_gene: TRBJ1-1
CDR3aa: CSVEVRGAVNTEAFF
CDR3nt: TGCAGCGTTGAAGTGCGGGGAGCTGTGAACACTGAAGCTTTCTTT

v_gene: TRBV5-1
d_gene: NA
abundance: NA
j_gene: TRBJ2-7
CDR3aa: CASSFGAGTYEQYF
CDR3nt: TGCGCCAGCAGCTTCGGCGCGGGCACCTACGAGCAGTACTTC

v_gene: TRBV7-9
d_gene: NA
abundance: NA
j_gene: TRBJ1-2
CDR3aa: CASSQNGGGYTF
CDR3nt: TGTGCCAGCAGCCAAAACGGGGGTGGCTACACCTTC

v_gene: TRBV15
d_gene: TRBD1
abundance: NA
j_gene: TRBJ2-7
CDR3aa: CATSRPGQGALKQYF
CDR3nt: TGTGCCACCAGCAGGCCGGGACAGGGGGCGCTTAAGCAGTACTTC